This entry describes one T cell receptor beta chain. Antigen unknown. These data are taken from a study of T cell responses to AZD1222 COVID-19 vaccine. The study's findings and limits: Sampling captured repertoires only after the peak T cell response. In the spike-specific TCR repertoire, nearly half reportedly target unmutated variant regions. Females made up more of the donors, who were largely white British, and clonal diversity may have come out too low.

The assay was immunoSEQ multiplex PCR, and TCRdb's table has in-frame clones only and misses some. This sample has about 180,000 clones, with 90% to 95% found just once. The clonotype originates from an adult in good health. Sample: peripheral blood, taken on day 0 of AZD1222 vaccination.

The CDR3 loop is CASSPQGLAGDTQYF. The CDR3 coding sequence is TGTGCCAGCTCACCACAGGGACTAGCGGGAGATACGCAGTATTTT. The chain joins TRBV18 to TRBJ2-3; 12 bases fit TRBD2. Unmatched junction bases numbered 1, after V lost 1 base and J lost 5 bases. Germline lookup yields CDR1 KGHSH and CDR2 LQKENI. CDR3 length: 15 amino acids.